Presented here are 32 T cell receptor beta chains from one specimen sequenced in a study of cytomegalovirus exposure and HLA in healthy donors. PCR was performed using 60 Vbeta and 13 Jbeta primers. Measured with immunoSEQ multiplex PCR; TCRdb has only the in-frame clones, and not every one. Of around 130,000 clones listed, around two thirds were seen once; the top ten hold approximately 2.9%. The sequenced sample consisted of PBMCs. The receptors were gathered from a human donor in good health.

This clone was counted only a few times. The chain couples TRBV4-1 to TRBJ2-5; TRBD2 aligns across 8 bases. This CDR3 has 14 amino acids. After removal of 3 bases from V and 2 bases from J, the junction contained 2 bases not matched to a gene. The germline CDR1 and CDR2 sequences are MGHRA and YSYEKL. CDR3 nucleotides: TGCGCCAGCAGCCAGAGCGGGGGTCAAGAGACCCAGTACTTC. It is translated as CASSQSGGQETQYF.

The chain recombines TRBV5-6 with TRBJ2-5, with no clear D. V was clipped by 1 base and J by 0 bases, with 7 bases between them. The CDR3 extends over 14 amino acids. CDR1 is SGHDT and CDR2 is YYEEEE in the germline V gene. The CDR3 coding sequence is TGTGCCAGCAGCTTGCTAGGATACCAAGAGACCCAGTACTTC. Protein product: CASSLLGYQETQYF.

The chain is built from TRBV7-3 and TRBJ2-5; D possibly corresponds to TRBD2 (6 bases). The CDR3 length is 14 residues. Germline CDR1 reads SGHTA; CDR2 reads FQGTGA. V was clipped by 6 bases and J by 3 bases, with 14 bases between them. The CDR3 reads CASRSGVGEETQYF. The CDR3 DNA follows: TGTGCCAGCAGATCGGGGGTCGGGGAAGAGACCCAGTACTTC. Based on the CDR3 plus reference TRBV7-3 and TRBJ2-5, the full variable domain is GAGVSQTPSNKVTEKGKYVELRCDPISGHTALYWYRQSLGQGPEFLIYFQGTGAADDSGLPNDRFFAVRPEGSVSTLKIQRTERGDSAVYLCASRSGVGEETQYFGPGTRLLVL.

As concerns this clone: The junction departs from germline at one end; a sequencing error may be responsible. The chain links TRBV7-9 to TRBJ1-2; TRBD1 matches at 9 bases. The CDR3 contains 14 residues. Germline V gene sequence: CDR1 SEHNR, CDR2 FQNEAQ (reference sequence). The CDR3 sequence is CSSRRGGTGHGYTF. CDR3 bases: TGTTCCAGCAGACGAGGGGGGACAGGGCACGGCTACACCTTC.

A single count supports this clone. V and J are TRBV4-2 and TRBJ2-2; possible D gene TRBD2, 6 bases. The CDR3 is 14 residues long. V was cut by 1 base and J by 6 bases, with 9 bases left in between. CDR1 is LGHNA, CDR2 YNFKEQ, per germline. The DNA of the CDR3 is TGTGCCAGCAGCCAAGTTGCGGGGCCCGGGGAGCTGTTTTTT. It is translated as CASSQVAGPGELFF.

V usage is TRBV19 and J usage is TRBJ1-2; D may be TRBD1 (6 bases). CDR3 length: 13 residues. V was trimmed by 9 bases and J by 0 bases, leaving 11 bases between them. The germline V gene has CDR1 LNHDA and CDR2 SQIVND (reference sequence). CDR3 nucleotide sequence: TGTGCCAGCTTCAGGGGTCCTAACTATGGCTACACCTTC. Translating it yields CASFRGPNYGYTF.

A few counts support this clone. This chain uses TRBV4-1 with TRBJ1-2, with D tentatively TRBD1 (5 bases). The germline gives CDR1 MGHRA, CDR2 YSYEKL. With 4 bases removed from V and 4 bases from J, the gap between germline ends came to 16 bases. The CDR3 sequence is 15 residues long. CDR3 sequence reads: CASSLTRGGAYGYTF. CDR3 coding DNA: TGCGCCAGCAGCCTCACCCGGGGGGGTGCCTATGGCTACACCTTC.

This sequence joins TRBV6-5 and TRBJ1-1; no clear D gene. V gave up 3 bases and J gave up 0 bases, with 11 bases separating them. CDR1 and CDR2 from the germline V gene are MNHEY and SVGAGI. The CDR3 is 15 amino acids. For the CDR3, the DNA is TGTGCCAGCAGTTATGTAGCAGAGATGAACACTGAAGCTTTCTTT. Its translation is CASSYVAEMNTEAFF.

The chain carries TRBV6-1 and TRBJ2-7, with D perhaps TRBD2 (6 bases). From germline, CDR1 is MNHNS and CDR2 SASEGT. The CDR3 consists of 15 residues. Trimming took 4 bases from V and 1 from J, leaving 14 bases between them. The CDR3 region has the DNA TGTGCCAGCAGTGTTGATCGGGGGACGTCCTACGAGCAGTACTTC. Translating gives CASSVDRGTSYEQYF.

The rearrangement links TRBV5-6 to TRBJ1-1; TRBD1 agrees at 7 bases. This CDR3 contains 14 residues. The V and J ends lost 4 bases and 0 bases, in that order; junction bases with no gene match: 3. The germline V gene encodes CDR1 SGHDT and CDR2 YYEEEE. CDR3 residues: CASSPTGLNTEAFF. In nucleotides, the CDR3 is TGTGCCAGCAGCCCGACAGGGCTGAACACTGAAGCTTTCTTT.

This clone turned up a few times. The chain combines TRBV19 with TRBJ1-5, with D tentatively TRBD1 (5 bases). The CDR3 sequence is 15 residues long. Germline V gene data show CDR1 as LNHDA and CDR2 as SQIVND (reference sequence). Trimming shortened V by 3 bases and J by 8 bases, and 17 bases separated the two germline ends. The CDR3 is CASSMGGYDSEPQHF. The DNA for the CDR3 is TGTGCCAGTAGTATGGGGGGGTATGATAGTGAGCCCCAGCATTTT.

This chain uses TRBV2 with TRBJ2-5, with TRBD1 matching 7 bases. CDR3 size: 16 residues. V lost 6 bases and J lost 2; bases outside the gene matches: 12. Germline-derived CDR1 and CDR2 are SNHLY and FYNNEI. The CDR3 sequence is CASRRAATGLQETQYF. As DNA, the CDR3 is TGTGCCAGCAGGAGGGCCGCGACAGGGCTTCAAGAGACCCAGTACTTC.

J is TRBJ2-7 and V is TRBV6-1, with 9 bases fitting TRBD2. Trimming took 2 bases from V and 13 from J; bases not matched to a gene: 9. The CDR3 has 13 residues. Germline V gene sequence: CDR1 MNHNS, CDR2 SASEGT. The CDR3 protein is CASSERLAEGGYF. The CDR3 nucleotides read TGTGCCAGCAGTGAAAGACTAGCGGAGGGGGGTTACTTC.

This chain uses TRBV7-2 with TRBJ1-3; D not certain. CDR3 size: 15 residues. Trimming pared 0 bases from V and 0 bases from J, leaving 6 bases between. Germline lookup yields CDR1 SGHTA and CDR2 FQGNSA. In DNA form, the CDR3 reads TGTGCCAGCAGCTTAGCTAGCCCCTCTGGAAACACCATATATTTT. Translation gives CASSLASPSGNTIYF.

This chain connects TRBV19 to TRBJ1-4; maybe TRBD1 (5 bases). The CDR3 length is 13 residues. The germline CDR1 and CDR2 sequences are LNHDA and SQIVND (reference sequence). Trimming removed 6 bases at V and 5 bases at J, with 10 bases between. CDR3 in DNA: TGTGCCAGTAGACTTGGGGGGAATGAAAAACTGTTTTTT. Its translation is CASRLGGNEKLFF.

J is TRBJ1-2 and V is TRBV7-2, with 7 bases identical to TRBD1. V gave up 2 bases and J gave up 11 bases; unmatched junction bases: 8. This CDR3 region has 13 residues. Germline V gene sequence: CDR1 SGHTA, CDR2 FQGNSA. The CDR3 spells CASSLLRSGGYTF. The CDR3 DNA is TGTGCCAGCAGCTTACTTCGGTCAGGGGGGTACACCTTC.

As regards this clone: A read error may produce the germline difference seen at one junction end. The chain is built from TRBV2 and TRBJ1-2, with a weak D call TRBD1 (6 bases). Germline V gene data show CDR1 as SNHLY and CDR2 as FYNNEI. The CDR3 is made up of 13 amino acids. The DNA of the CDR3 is TGTGCCAGCAGCGAAGGACAGAGCTATGGCTACACCTTC. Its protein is CASSEGQSYGYTF.

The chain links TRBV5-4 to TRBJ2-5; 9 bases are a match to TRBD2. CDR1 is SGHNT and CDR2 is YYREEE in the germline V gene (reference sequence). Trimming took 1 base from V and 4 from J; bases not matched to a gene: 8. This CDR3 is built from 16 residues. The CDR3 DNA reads TGTGCCAGCAGCTTGTTAGGGGTAGCGGGAGTAGAGACCCAGTACTTC. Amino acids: CASSLLGVAGVETQYF.

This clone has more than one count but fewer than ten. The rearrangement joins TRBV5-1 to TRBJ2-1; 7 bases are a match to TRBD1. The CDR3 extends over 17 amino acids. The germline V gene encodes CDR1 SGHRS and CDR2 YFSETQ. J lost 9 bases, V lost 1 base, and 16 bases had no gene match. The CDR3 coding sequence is TGCGCCAGCAGCTTGACTAGACAGGGATCTGCTTTCGGTGAGCAGTTCTTC. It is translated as CASSLTRQGSAFGEQFF.

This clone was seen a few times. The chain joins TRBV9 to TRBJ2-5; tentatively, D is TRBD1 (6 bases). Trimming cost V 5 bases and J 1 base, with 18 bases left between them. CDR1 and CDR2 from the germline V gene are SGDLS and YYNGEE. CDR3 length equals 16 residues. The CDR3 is CASSPSPRQAQETQYF. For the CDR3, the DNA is TGTGCCAGCAGTCCTAGCCCCCGACAGGCCCAAGAGACCCAGTACTTC. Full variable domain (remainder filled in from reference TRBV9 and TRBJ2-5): DSGVTQTPKHLITATGQRVTLRCSPRSGDLSVYWYQQSLDQGLQFLIQYYNGEERAKGNILERFSAQQFPDLHSELNLSSLELGDSALYFCASSPSPRQAQETQYFGPGTRLLVL.

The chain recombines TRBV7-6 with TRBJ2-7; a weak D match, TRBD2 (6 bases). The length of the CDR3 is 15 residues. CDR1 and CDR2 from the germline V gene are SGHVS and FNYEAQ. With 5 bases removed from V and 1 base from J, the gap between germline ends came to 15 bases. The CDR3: CASSPRGLGSYEQYF. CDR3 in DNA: TGTGCCAGCAGCCCCCGGGGACTGGGTTCCTACGAGCAGTACTTC.

The CDR3 loop reads CASSPSTGLNYGYTF. CDR3 bases: TGTGCCAGCAGCCCGAGTACAGGGCTTAACTATGGCTACACCTTC. The V and J genes are TRBV7-2 and TRBJ1-2; D perhaps matches TRBD1 (6 bases). Germline V gene lookup returns CDR1 SGHTA and CDR2 FQGNSA. The V gene lost 5 bases and the J gene lost 1 base, with 14 bases spanning the gap. The CDR3 runs 15 residues.

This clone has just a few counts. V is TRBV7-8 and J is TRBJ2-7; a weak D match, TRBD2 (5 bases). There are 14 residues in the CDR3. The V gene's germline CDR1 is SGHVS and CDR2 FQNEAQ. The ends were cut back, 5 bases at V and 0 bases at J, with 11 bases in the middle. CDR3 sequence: CASSPSGGSYEQYF. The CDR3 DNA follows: TGTGCCAGCAGCCCCTCTGGAGGCTCCTACGAGCAGTACTTC.

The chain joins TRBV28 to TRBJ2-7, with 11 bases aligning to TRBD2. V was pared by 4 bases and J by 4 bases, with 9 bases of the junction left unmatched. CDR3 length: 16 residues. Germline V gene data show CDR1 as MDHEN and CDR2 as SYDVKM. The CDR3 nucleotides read TGTGCCAGCAGTTCCCGCACTAGCGGGAGTGTATACGAGCAGTACTTC. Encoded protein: CASSSRTSGSVYEQYF.

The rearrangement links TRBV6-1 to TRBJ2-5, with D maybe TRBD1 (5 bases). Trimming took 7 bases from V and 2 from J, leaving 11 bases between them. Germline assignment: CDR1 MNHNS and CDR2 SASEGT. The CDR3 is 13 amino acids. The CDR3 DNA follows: TGTGCCAGCACGTCAGGGTTTCAAGAGACCCAGTACTTC. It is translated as CASTSGFQETQYF.

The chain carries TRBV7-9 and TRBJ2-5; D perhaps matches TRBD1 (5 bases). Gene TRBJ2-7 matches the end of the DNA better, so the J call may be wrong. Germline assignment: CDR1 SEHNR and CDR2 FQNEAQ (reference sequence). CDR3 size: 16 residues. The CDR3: CASSQRAAGSFDEQYF. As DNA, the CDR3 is TGTGCCAGCAGCCAACGGGCGGCAGGGTCATTTGACGAGCAGTACTTC.

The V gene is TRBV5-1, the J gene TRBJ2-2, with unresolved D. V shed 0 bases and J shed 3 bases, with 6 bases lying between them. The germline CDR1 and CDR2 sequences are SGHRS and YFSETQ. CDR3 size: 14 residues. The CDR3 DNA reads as TGCGCCAGCAGCTTGGGGCGGTACACCGGGGAGCTGTTTTTT. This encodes CASSLGRYTGELFF.

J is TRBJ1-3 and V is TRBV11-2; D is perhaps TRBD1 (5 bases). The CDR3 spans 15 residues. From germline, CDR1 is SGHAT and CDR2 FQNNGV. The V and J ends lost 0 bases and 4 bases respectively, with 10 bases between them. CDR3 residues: CASSLDQGYGNTIYF. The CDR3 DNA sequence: TGTGCCAGCAGCTTAGATCAGGGATACGGAAACACCATATATTTT.

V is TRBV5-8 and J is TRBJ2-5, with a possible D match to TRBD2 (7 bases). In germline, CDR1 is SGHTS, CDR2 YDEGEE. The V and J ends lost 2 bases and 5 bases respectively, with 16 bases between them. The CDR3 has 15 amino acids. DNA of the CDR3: TGTGCCAGCAGCTTCGGCAGGGGAGGGATGGAGACCCAGTACTTC. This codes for CASSFGRGGMETQYF.

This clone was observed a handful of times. CDR3 coding DNA: TGTGCCAGCAGCGTAGACGCCCTAAATCAGCCCCAGCATTTT. The encoded protein is CASSVDALNQPQHF. The chain is built from TRBV9 and TRBJ1-5; no firm D call. Germline loops: CDR1 SGDLS, CDR2 YYNGEE. This CDR3 has 14 residues. V lost 0 bases and J 4 bases, leaving 8 bases between the germline ends.

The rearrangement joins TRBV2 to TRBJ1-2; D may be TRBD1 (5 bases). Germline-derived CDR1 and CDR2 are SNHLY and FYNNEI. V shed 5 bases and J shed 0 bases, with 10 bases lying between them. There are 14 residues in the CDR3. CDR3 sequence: CASSFRAANYGYTF. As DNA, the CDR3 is TGTGCCAGCAGTTTCAGGGCCGCTAACTATGGCTACACCTTC.

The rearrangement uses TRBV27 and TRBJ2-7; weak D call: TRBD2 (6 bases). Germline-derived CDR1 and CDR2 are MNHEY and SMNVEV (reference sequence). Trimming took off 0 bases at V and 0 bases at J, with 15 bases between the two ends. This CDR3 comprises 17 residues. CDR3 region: CASSLSRRAGSSYEQYF. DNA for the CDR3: TGTGCCAGCAGTTTATCGAGGAGGGCAGGGAGCTCCTACGAGCAGTACTTC.